These T cell receptor beta chains were read from a single sample in a study of blood T cell repertoires in COVID-19. Assay used: immunoSEQ multiplex PCR; TCRdb lists only in-frame clones, some missing. The table records hundreds of thousands of clones, around 86% of them present only once. The sequencing sample was made of PBMCs or T cells enriched from blood (not recorded which). The origin of the receptors is a man in his forties who had recovered from COVID-19. CDR3s include the opening cysteine and the closing phenylalanine or tryptophan. D genes are given only for firm matches. Size is stated for part of the rows, as once, few or many counts, or as a class when the clone is expanded.

V	size	D	J	CDR3	DNA
TRBV6-6	.	.	TRBJ2-7	CASSYRRDEQYF	TGTGCCAGCAGTTATAGACGGGACGAGCAGTACTTC
TRBV5-1	.	TRBD1	TRBJ1-6	CASSLGTGGLGGSPLHF	TGCGCCAGCAGCTTGGGGACAGGGGGCCTGGGTGGATCACCCCTCCACTTT
TRBV5-1	.	TRBD2	TRBJ2-7	CASSLVTSAGEQYF	TGCGCCAGCAGCTTGGTAACTAGCGCTGGCGAGCAGTACTTC
TRBV7-9	once	.	TRBJ2-7	CASSSGIVNGEQYF	TGTGCCAGCAGCTCCGGGATAGTCAACGGCGAGCAGTACTTC
TRBV25-1	.	.	TRBJ1-5	CASSEQGPHQPQHF	TGTGCCAGCAGCGAACAGGGTCCCCATCAGCCCCAGCATTTT
TRBV3-1/TRBV3-2	.	.	TRBJ2-5	CASSQDPQWGGGETQYF	TGTGCCAGCAGCCAAGATCCCCAGTGGGGAGGCGGAGAGACCCAGTACTTC
TRBV7-2	.	TRBD1	TRBJ2-3	CASSTLDRGAFTDTQYF	TGTGCCAGCAGCACTCTGGACAGGGGAGCCTTCACAGATACGCAGTATTTT
TRBV27	.	.	TRBJ2-1	CASIPAGRSSYNEQFF	TGTGCCAGCATCCCGGCAGGGCGGAGCTCCTACAATGAGCAGTTCTTC
TRBV5-8	.	.	TRBJ1-6	CASGGFRAYNSPLHF	TGTGCCAGCGGGGGGTTTCGCGCCTATAATTCACCCCTCCACTTT
TRBV5-1	.	TRBD2	TRBJ2-5	CASSLMSGGPQETQYF	TGCGCCAGCAGCTTGATGTCGGGGGGGCCCCAAGAGACCCAGTACTTC
TRBV29-1	.	TRBD1	TRBJ2-7	CSVRGTGTGEQYF	TGCAGCGTCCGAGGGACAGGGACAGGCGAGCAGTACTTC
TRBV18	.	TRBD2	TRBJ2-1	CASSISGSNEQFF	TGTGCCAGCTCAATTAGCGGGAGCAATGAGCAGTTCTTC
TRBV12-5	.	TRBD1	TRBJ1-2	CASGLVRGQGAFGYTF	TGTGCTAGTGGTTTGGTACGCGGGCAGGGGGCGTTTGGCTACACCTTC
TRBV27	.	TRBD1	TRBJ1-4	CASSQGQGTEKLFF	TGTGCCAGCAGTCAGGGACAGGGTACTGAAAAACTGTTTTTT
TRBV28	once	.	TRBJ1-4	CASSLPPTNEKLFF	TGTGCCAGCAGTTTACCCCCGACTAATGAAAAACTGTTTTTT
TRBV7-6	.	TRBD2	TRBJ2-7	CASSLGLAGAYEQYF	TGTGCCAGCAGCCTGGGACTAGCGGGAGCCTACGAGCAGTACTTC
TRBV27	.	.	TRBJ1-2	CASSLLAGNYGYTF	TGTGCCAGCAGCCTACTGGCAGGGAACTATGGCTACACCTTC
TRBV4-2	many	TRBD2	TRBJ2-7	CASSRQRGVSGMESYEQYF	TGTGCCAGCAGCCGTCAAAGAGGTGTTAGCGGGATGGAAAGCTACGAGCAGTACTTC
TRBV5-1	few	TRBD1	TRBJ2-5	CASGQGEETQYF	TGCGCCAGCGGACAGGGTGAAGAGACCCAGTACTTC
TRBV30	.	TRBD1	TRBJ1-1	CAWSAPGQTNTEAFF	TGTGCCTGGAGTGCCCCGGGACAGACGAACACTGAAGCTTTCTTT
TRBV7-3	.	.	TRBJ1-6	CASSLYRVLDSPLHF	TGTGCCAGCAGCTTATATCGGGTTTTGGATTCACCCCTCCACTTT
TRBV6-2/TRBV6-3	.	TRBD1	TRBJ2-7	CASSYALTLGTDHEQYF	TGTGCCAGCAGTTACGCCCTTACGTTGGGGACAGACCACGAGCAGTACTTC
TRBV11-3	.	.	TRBJ2-7	CASSLRGEAEQYF	TGTGCCAGCAGCTTACGCGGGGAGGCCGAGCAGTACTTC
TRBV4-2	.	.	TRBJ2-6	CASSQEGFSGANVLTF	TGTGCCAGCAGCCAGGAGGGGTTCTCTGGGGCCAACGTCCTGACTTTC
TRBV7-7	.	.	TRBJ2-2	CASSPRARTNTGELFF	TGTGCTAGCAGCCCCCGCGCCCGAACGAACACCGGGGAGCTGTTTTTT
TRBV5-6	.	TRBD2	TRBJ2-3	CASSSSGTSGLGTQYF	TGTGCCAGCAGCTCTTCCGGGACTAGCGGCCTTGGCACGCAGTATTTT
TRBV30	.	.	TRBJ2-5	CAWSVADSQETQYF	TGTGCCTGGAGTGTAGCGGACTCACAAGAGACCCAGTACTTC
TRBV9	once	.	TRBJ1-1	CASSLRPGNSITEAFF	TGTGCCAGCAGCTTACGACCGGGAAACTCTATTACTGAAGCTTTCTTT
TRBV7-2	.	TRBD1	TRBJ2-5	CASNRQTGDGETQYF	TGTGCCAGCAATAGACAGACAGGGGATGGTGAGACCCAGTACTTC
TRBV6-4	.	TRBD1	TRBJ1-1	CASSDGTGDTEAFF	TGTGCCAGCAGTGACGGGACAGGGGACACTGAAGCTTTCTTT
TRBV28	.	.	TRBJ2-7	CASSSGGQRAYEQYF	TGTGCCAGCAGTTCGGGAGGACAGCGAGCCTACGAGCAGTACTTC
TRBV19	.	TRBD1	TRBJ2-1	CASSNTRDRDYNEQFF	TGTGCCAGTAGTAACACCCGGGACAGGGACTACAATGAGCAGTTCTTC
TRBV9	.	.	TRBJ2-1	CASSVVPRGYDEQFF	TGTGCCAGCAGCGTAGTGCCTAGGGGCTACGATGAGCAGTTCTTC
TRBV3-1/TRBV3-2	.	.	TRBJ1-6	CASSQGTAYNSPLHF	TGTGCCAGCAGCCAAGGGACAGCGTATAATTCACCCCTCCACTTT
TRBV7-2	.	.	TRBJ1-3	CASSYRVNSGNTIYF	TGTGCCAGCAGCTATCGAGTTAACTCTGGAAACACCATATATTTT
TRBV7-9	.	.	TRBJ1-1	CASSWTVNTEAFF	TGTGCCAGCAGCTGGACAGTAAACACTGAAGCTTTCTTT
TRBV18	.	TRBD2	TRBJ2-1	CASSPSGGQHYNEQFF	TGTGCCAGCTCACCGTCGGGGGGGCAGCACTACAATGAGCAGTTCTTC
TRBV19	few	.	TRBJ1-6	CASSLWENSPLHF	TGTGCCAGTAGTCTGTGGGAGAATTCACCCCTCCACTTT
TRBV2	.	TRBD1	TRBJ2-7	CASSAGQVAGEQYF	TGTGCCAGCAGTGCGGGACAGGTAGCAGGCGAGCAGTACTTC
TRBV11-2	.	TRBD1	TRBJ2-7	CASSLVGQGSTYEQYF	TGTGCCAGCAGCTTAGTCGGACAGGGGTCCACTTACGAGCAGTACTTC
TRBV6-5	.	.	TRBJ2-5	CASTLGGAETQYF	TGTGCCAGCACCTTGGGGGGGGCAGAGACCCAGTACTTC
TRBV19	.	TRBD2	TRBJ2-1	CASSITLAAEQFF	TGTGCCAGTAGTATTACACTAGCGGCTGAGCAGTTCTTC
TRBV5-8	.	.	TRBJ2-5	CASSVMSETQYF	TGTGCCAGCAGCGTGATGAGCGAGACCCAGTACTTC
TRBV4-1	.	.	TRBJ2-7	CASSQGGGIGHEQYF	TGCGCCAGCAGCCAAGGGGGCGGGATCGGCCACGAGCAGTACTTC
TRBV6-6	.	TRBD2	TRBJ2-5	CASSPQTSAYLTQTQYF	TGTGCCAGCAGTCCCCAGACTAGCGCGTACCTTACGCAGACCCAGTACTTC
TRBV5-6	.	TRBD1	TRBJ1-6	CASSTITGGSSYNSPLHF	TGTGCCAGCAGCACTATTACAGGGGGGAGCTCCTATAATTCACCCCTCCACTTT
TRBV9	.	.	TRBJ1-3	CASMFRGAGNTIYF	TGTGCCAGTATGTTTCGGGGGGCTGGAAACACCATATATTTT
TRBV7-2	.	TRBD2	TRBJ2-3	CASSLVGLAGGYSTDTQYF	TGTGCCAGCAGCTTAGTTGGTCTAGCGGGGGGCTATAGCACAGATACGCAGTATTTT
TRBV5-1	.	TRBD1	TRBJ1-2	CASSSTGGGYTF	TGCGCCAGCAGCTCCACAGGGGGTGGCTACACCTTC
TRBV12-3/TRBV12-4	.	.	TRBJ2-5	CASSLGPGTQYF	TGTGCCAGCAGTTTAGGGCCAGGGACCCAGTACTTC
TRBV5-6	few	.	TRBJ1-2	CASSFRTEMFRNGYTF	TGTGCCAGCAGCTTTAGAACAGAGATGTTTCGGAATGGCTACACCTTC
TRBV30	.	TRBD1	TRBJ1-6	CAWNGQGNSPLHF	TGTGCCTGGAACGGACAGGGGAATTCACCCCTCCACTTT